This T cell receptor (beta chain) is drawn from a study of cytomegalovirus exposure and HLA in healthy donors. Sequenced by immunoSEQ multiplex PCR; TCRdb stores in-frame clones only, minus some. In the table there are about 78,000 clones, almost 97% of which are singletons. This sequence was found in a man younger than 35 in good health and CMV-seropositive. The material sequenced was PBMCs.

The CDR3 region has the DNA TGTGCCAGCAGTATGGACATTGACACTGAAGCTTTCTTT. It is translated as CASSMDIDTEAFF. The rearrangement joins TRBV2 to TRBJ1-1; D might be TRBD1 (5 bases). CDR1 SNHLY and CDR2 FYNNEI come from the germline V gene. V was shortened by 5 bases and J by 3 bases, with 10 bases between the two germline ends. The CDR3 is 13 residues long. Together with reference TRBV2 and TRBJ1-1, the CDR3 gives the full variable domain: EPEVTQTPSHQVTQMGQEVILRCVPISNHLYFYWYRQILGQKVEFLVSFYNNEISEKSEIFDDQFSVERPDGSNFTLKIRSTKLEDSAMYFCASSMDIDTEAFFGQGTRLTVV.